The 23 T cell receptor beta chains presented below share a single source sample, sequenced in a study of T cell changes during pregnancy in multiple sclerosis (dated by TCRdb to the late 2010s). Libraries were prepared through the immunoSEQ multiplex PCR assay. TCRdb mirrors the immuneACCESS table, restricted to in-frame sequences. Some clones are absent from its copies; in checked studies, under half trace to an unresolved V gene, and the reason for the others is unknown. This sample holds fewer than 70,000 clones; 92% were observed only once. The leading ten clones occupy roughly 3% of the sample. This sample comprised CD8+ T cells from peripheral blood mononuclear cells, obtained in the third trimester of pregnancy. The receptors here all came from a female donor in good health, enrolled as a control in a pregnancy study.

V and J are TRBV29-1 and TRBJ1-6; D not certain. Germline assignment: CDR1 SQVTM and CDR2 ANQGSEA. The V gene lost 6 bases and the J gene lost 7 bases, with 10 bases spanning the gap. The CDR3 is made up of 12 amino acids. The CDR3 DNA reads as TGCAGCGTCCAGGATCAAAATTCACCCCTCCACTTT. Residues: CSVQDQNSPLHF.

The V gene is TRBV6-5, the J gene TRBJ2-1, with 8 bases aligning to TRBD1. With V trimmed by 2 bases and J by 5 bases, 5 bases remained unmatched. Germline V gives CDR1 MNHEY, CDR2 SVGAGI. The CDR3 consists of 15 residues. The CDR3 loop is CASSYPTGDNNEQFF. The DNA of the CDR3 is TGTGCCAGCAGTTACCCGACAGGGGATAACAATGAGCAGTTCTTC.

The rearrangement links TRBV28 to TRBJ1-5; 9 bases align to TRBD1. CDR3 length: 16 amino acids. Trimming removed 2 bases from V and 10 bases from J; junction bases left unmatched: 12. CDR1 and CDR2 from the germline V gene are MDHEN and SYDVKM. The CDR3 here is CASSLETGGFINPQHF. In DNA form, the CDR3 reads TGTGCCAGCAGTTTAGAGACAGGGGGTTTTATAAATCCCCAGCATTTT. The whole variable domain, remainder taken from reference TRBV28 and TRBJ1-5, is DVKVTQSSRYLVKRTGEKVFLECVQDMDHENMFWYRQDPGLGLRLIYFSYDVKMKEKGDIPEGYSVSREKKERFSLILESASTNQTSMYLCASSLETGGFINPQHFGDGTRLSIL.

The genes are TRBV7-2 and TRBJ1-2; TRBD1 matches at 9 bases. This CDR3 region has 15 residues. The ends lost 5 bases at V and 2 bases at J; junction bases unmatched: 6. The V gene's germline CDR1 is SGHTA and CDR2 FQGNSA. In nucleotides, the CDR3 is TGTGCCAGCAGCCCGACCGGGACAGGGAACTATGGCTACACCTTC. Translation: CASSPTGTGNYGYTF. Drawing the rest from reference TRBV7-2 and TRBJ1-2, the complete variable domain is GAGVSQSPSNKVTEKGKDVELRCDPISGHTALYWYRQSLGQGLEFLIYFQGNSAPDKSGLPSDRFSAERTGGSVSTLTIQRTQQEDSAVYLCASSPTGTGNYGYTFGSGTRLTVV.

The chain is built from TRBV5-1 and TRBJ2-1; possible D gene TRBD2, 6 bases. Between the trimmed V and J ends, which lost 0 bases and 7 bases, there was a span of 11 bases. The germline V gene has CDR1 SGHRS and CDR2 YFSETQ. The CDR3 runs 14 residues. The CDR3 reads CASSLAGRGNEQFF. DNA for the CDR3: TGCGCCAGCAGCTTGGCGGGGCGGGGAAATGAGCAGTTCTTC.

The CDR3 nucleotides read TGTGCCTGTCAAGACTCGGACTCCTACGAGCAGTACTTC. Translation: CACQDSDSYEQYF. This chain uses TRBV30 with TRBJ2-7; no clear D. From germline, CDR1 is GTSNPN and CDR2 SVGIG (reference sequence). Trimming removed 6 bases at V and 0 bases at J, with 12 bases between. This CDR3 region has 13 residues.

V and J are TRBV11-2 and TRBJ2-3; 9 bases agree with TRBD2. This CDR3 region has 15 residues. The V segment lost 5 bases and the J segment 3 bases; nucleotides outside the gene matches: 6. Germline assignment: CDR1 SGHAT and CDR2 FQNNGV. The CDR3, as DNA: TGTGCCAGCAGCCATAGCGGGGGAGTAACAGATACGCAGTATTTT. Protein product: CASSHSGGVTDTQYF.

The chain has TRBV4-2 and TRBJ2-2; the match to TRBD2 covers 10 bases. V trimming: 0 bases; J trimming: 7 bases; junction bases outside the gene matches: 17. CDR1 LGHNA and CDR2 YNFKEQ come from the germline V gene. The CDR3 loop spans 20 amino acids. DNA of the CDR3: TGTGCCAGCAGCCAAGATATCTTCCGACTAAGCGGGGGGGCCGGCGGGGAGCTGTTTTTT. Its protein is CASSQDIFRLSGGAGGELFF.

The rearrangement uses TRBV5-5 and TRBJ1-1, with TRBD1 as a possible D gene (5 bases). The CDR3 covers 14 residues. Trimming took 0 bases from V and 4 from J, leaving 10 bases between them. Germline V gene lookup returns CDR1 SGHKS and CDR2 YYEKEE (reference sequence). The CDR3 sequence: CASSLVGVSTEAFF. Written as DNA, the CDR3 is TGTGCCAGCAGCTTGGTAGGGGTGAGCACTGAAGCTTTCTTT.

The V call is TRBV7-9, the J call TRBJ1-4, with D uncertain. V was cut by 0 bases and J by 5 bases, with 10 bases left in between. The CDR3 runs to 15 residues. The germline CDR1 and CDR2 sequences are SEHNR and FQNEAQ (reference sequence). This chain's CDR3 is CASSLAGKANEKLFF. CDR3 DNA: TGTGCCAGCAGCTTAGCCGGGAAGGCCAATGAAAAACTGTTTTTT. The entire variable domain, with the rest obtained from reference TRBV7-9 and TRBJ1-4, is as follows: DTGVSQNPRHKITKRGQNVTFRCDPISEHNRLYWYRQTLGQGPEFLTYFQNEAQLEKSRLLSDRFSAERPKGSFSTLEIQRTEQGDSAMYLCASSLAGKANEKLFFGSGTQLSVL.

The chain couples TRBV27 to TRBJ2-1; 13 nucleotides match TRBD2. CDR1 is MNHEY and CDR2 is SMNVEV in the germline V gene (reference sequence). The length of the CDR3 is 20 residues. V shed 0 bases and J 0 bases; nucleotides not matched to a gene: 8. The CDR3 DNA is TGTGCCAGCAGTTTATCCCCAGGACTAGCGGGGGCCAGCTCCTACAATGAGCAGTTCTTC. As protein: CASSLSPGLAGASSYNEQFF.

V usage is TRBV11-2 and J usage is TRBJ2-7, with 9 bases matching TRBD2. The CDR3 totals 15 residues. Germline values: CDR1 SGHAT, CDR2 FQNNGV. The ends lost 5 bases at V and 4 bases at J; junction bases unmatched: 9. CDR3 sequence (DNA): TGTGCCAGCAGCGAACCGGGACTAGCCCTATACGAGCAGTACTTC. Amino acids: CASSEPGLALYEQYF.

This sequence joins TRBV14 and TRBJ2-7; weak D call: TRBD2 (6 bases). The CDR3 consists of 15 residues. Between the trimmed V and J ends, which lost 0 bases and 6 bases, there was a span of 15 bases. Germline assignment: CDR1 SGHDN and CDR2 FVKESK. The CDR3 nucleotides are TGTGCCAGCAGCCAAGAAGTCGGCGGAGCGGGCGAGCAGTACTTC. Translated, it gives CASSQEVGGAGEQYF.

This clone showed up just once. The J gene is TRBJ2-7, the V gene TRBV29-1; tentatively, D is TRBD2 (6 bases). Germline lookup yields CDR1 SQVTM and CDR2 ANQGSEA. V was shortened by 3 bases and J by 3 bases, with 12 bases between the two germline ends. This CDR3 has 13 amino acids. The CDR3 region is CSVETEGNYEQYF. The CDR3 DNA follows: TGCAGCGTTGAGACGGAGGGAAACTACGAGCAGTACTTC.

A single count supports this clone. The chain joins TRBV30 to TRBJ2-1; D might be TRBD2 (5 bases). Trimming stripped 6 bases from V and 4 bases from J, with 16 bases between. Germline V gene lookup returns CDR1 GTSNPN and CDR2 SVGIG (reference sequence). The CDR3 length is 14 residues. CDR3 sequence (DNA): TGTGCCTGCCATCAGCGGAACTCTTACAATGAGCAGTTCTTC. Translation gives CACHQRNSYNEQFF.

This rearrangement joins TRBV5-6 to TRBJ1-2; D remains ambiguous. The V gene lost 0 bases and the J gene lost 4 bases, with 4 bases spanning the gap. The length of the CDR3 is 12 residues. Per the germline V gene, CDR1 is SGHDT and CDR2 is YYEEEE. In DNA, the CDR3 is TGTGCCAGCAGCTTGGACGGCTATGGCTACACCTTC. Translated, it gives CASSLDGYGYTF.

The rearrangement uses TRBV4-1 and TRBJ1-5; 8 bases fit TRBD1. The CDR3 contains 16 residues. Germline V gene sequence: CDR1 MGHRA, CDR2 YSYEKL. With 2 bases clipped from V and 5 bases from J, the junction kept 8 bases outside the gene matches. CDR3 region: CASSQIDRGNDQPQHF. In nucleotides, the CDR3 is TGCGCCAGCAGCCAAATAGACAGGGGAAACGATCAGCCCCAGCATTTT.

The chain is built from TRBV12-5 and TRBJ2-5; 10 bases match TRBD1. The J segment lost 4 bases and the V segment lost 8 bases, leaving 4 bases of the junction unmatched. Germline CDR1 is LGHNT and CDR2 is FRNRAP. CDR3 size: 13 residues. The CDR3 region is CASKGQGLETQYF. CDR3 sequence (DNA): TGTGCTAGTAAGGGACAGGGGTTAGAGACCCAGTACTTC. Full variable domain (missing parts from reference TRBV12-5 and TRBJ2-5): DARVTQTPRHKVTEMGQEVTMRCQPILGHNTVFWYRQTMMQGLELLAYFRNRAPLDDSGMPKDRFSAEMPDATLATLKIQPSEPRDSAVYFCASKGQGLETQYFGPGTRLLVL.

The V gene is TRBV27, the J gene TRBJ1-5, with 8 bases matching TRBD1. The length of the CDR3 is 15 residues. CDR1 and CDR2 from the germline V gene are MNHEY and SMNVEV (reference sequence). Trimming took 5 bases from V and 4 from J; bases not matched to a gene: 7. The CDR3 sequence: CASSAGTGANQPQHF. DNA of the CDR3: TGTGCCAGCAGTGCCGGGACAGGTGCGAATCAGCCCCAGCATTTT.

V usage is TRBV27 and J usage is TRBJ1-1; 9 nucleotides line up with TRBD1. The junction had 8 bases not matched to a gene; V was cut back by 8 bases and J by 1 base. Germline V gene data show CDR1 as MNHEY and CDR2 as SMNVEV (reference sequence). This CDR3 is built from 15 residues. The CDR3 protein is CASVAYRGQNTEAFF. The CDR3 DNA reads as TGTGCCAGCGTCGCTTACAGGGGGCAGAACACTGAAGCTTTCTTT.

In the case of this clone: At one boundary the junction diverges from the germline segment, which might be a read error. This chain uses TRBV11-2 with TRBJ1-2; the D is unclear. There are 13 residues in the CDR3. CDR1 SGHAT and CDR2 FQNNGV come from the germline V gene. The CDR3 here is CASSLDLGASMSF. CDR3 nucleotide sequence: TGTGCCAGCAGCTTAGATCTGGGAGCCAGCATGAGTTTC.

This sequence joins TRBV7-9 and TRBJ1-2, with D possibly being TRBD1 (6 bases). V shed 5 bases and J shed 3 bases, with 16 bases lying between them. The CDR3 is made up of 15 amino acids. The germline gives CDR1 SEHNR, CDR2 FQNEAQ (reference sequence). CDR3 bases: TGTGCCAGCAGCCGGGCCGTGGGGGCAGACTATGGCTACACCTTC. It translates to CASSRAVGADYGYTF. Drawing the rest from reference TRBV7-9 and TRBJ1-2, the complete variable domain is DTGVSQNPRHKITKRGQNVTFRCDPISEHNRLYWYRQTLGQGPEFLTYFQNEAQLEKSRLLSDRFSAERPKGSFSTLEIQRTEQGDSAMYLCASSRAVGADYGYTFGSGTRLTVV.

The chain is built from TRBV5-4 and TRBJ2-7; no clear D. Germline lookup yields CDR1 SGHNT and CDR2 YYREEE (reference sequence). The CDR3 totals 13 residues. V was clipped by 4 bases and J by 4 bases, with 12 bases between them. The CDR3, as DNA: TGTGCCAGCAGCCCAAGAACAGAGTACGAGCAGTACTTC. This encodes CASSPRTEYEQYF. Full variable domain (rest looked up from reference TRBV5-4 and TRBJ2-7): ETGVTQSPTHLIKTRGQQVTLRCSSQSGHNTVSWYQQALGQGPQFIFQYYREEENGRGNFPPRFSGLQFPNYSSELNVNALELDDSALYLCASSPRTEYEQYFGPGTRLTVT.